This paragraph covers one TCR beta chain sequence. The target antigen is unknown. These data belong to a study of OX40 agonist ivuxolimab in advanced cancers. Study information: Among those enrolled, mean age was roughly 55 years (range about 23 to 90) and approximately 80% were male.

Using immunoSEQ multiplex PCR, the repertoire was profiled, and TCRdb retains in-frame clones only, with some absent. The sample gives tens of thousands of clones, 70% to 90% of which show up once; roughly 5.5% is in the top ten. General study results and limits: Individuals who were partial responders at 0.1-3.0 mg/kg had clonal expansion that ranked among the lowest.

J was trimmed by 5 bases and V by 3 bases; bases with no gene match: 1. Per germline, CDR1 SEHNR and CDR2 FQNEAQ (reference sequence). This CDR3 region has 13 residues. The receptor was isolated from an adult with an advanced solid tumor such as melanoma, head and neck, liver or kidney cancer. This chain connects TRBV7-9 to TRBJ1-2; TRBD1 matches at 9 bases. Source: CD4+ or CD8+ T cells sorted from blood, taken in a trial of the OX40 agonist ivuxolimab. As DNA, the CDR3 is TGTGCCAGCAGCTTGGGGACAGGGTATGGCTACACCTTC. The encoded protein is CASSLGTGYGYTF.